This TCR beta chain was recovered during a study of PD-L1 blockade in urothelial cancer (dated 2017 in TCRdb). Some background on the complete study: Every patient began therapy in 2014 and was given atezolizumab 1,200 mg intravenously every 3 weeks. Blood samples gave a median of about 140,000 T cells and 83,000 or so unique TCRs, with a median clonality of roughly 0.08. The study, an exploratory multi-omic analysis, examined somatic, immune and clinical correlates of response to PD-L1 blockade with atezolizumab in urothelial cancer. Several patients reached durable clinical benefit, while around 19 patients did not. An ECOG performance status of 0 or 1 was recorded for the patients, and 0 to 3 prior chemotherapy regimens had been received by the patients. Pretreatment tumor samples and matched peripheral blood, collected serially before and after atezolizumab treatment, underwent TCR sequencing. Durable clinical benefit was defined as progression-free survival longer than 6 months, and TCR features were also tested against progression-free and overall survival. Whole exome sequencing and RNA sequencing of pretreatment tumors were performed alongside TCR sequencing in the same patients. About nine tenths of the roughly 30 patients were males with bladder-origin urothelial cancer, and about 65% of the roughly 30 reported a prior smoking history. Pretreatment blood TCR-seq was available for around 29 patients, at least one posttreatment blood collection was obtained for some 25 patients, and tumor TCR-seq was available for some 25 patients. Blood samples were analyzed 3 weeks after the start of treatment (second dose) and 6 weeks after the start of treatment.

To estimate absolute template abundance from read counts, synthetic TCR analog templates were spiked into each PCR. Using the immunoSEQ assay, TCRbeta CDR3 regions were amplified from genomic DNA with bias-controlled V and J gene primers. Rearranged TCRbeta segments were sequenced at approximately 20X coverage. The original pipeline was this. Clustering was used to correct sequencing errors, and CDR3s were annotated against IMGT so that V, D and J genes could be assigned. Only productive TCRbeta rearrangements were used in downstream analyses, excluding out-of-frame or stop-codon sequences. Clonality was calculated as one minus the Shannon entropy normalized by the log of the number of unique productive sequences. Clones differing between time points or between blood and tumor were identified using Fisher's exact test with Benjamini-Hochberg correction, with an adjusted p below 0.01 applied as the threshold. In TCRdb, the immuneACCESS table is reduced to in-frame sequences with V and J assigned. These tables do not hold every clone; where another copy was compared, an unresolved V gene accounts for under half, and the others remain unexplained. That table is the source of V, J and clone size, and D and trimming were worked out from the DNA. For this sample the table gives roughly 84,000 clones, of which 82% were detected only once. The ten largest clonotypes hold 9.5% of the sample.

A word on this clone: Its antigen is not yet known. No much larger clone exists at a distance of one base, and base qualities are not known.

Summary of the overall study and its limitations: Because the sample size was small (n of about 29) and many of the analyses were exploratory, the results are meant to be hypothesis-generating. Improved progression-free and overall survival was associated with having pretreatment peripheral blood TCR clonality below the median. Patients with durable benefit showed greater expansion of tumor-associated TCR clones in peripheral blood 3 weeks after starting treatment (n of about 20, p = 0.022).

A cohort of around 29 patients with locally advanced or metastatic urothelial carcinoma, treated at Memorial Sloan Kettering on a trial protocol, was included. Peripheral blood mononuclear cells were collected pretreatment and during treatment, at between 1 and 8 total time points per patient. The Qiagen DNeasy Blood extraction kit was used to purify genomic DNA from total PBMCs and from tumor samples. Collected pretreatment and during treatment, PBMCs were isolated and stored as previously described. The cysteine opens and the phenylalanine closes a CDR3 of 13 amino acids. Only the CDR3 region is kept as DNA, spanning 39 bases read in frame from base 1. From a lookup of the germline V gene, CDR1 and CDR2 are MDHEN and SYDVKM. For this chain, trimming is 4 bases at the V end and 4 bases at the J end, and the number of junction bases without a gene match is 1.

The rearranged chain carries TRBV28 and TRBJ1-5; 7 junctional bases match TRBD1. This TCR was recovered from a man aged 65-85 years with urothelial cancer. Sequenced material: PBMCs, taken around atezolizumab (anti-PD-L1) treatment. The DNA sequence is as follows: TGTGCCAGCAGTTGGGACAGAAATCAGCCCCAGCATTTT. This is translated as CASSWDRNQPQHF.